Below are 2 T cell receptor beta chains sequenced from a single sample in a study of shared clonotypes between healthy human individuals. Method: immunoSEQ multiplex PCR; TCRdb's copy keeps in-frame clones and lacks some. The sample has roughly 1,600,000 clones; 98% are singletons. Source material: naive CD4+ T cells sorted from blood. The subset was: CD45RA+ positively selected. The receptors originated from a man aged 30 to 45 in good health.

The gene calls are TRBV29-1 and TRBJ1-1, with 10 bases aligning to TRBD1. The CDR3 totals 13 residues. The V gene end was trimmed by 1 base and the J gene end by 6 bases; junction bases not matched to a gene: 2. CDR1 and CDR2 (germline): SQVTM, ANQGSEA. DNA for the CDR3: TGCAGCGTTGAAGGGGGACAGGGGTCTGAAGCTTTCTTT. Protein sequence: CSVEGGQGSEAFF.

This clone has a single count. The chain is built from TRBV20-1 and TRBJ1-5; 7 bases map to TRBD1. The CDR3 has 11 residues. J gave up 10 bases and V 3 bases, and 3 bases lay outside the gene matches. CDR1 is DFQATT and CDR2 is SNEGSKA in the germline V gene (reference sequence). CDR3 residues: CSASRTGPQHF. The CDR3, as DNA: TGCAGTGCTAGTCGGACAGGCCCCCAGCATTTT.